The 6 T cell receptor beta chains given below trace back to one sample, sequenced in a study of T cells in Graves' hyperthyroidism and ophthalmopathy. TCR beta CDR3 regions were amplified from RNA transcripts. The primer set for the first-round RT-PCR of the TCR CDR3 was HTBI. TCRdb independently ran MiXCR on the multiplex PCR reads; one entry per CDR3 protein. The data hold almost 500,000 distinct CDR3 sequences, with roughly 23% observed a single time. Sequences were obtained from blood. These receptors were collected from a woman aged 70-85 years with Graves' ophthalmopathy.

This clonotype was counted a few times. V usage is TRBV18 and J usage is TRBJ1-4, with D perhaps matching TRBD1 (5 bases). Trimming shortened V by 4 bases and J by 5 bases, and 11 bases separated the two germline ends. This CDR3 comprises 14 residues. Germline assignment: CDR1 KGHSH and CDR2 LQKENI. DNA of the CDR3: TGTGCCAGCTCACGGGGACGGAACAATGAAAAACTGTTTTTT. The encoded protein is CASSRGRNNEKLFF.

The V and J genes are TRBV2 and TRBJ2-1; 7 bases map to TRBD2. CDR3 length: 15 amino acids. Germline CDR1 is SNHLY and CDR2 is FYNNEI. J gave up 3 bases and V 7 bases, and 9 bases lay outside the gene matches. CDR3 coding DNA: TGTGCCAGCAAGACGGCTAGCGGAAACTACAATGAGCAGTTCTTC. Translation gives CASKTASGNYNEQFF.

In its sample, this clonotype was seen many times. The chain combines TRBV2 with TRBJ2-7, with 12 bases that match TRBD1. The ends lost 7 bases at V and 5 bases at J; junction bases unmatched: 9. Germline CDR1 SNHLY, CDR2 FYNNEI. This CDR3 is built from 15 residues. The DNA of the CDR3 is TGTGCCAGCATCTCCGGGACAGGGGGCAAGAACGAGCAGTACTTC. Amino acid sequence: CASISGTGGKNEQYF.

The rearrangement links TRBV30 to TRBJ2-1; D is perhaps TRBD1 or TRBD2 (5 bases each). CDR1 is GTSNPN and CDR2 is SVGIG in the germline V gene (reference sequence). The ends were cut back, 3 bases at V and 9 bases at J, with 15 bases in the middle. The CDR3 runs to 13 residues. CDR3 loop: CAWSPTRGSEQFF. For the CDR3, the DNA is TGTGCCTGGAGCCCCACTAGGGGAAGTGAGCAGTTCTTC.

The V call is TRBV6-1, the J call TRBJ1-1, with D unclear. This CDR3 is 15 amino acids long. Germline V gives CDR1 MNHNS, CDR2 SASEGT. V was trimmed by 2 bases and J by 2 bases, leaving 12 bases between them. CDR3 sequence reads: CASSENRQVNTEAFF. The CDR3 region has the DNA TGTGCCAGCAGTGAAAATCGGCAGGTTAACACTGAAGCTTTCTTT.

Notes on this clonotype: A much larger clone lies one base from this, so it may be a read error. The chain's CDR3 is CASSPGLFNEQFF. In nucleotides, the CDR3 is TGTGCCAGCAGCCCCGGACTATTCAATGAGCAGTTCTTC. This chain links TRBV7-3 with TRBJ2-1; possibly TRBD2 for D (6 bases). The CDR3 runs 13 residues. CDR1 is SGHTA and CDR2 is FQGTGA in the germline V gene. Trimming pared 5 bases from V and 6 bases from J, leaving 11 bases between.